Below, 10 T cell receptor beta chains from the same sample are listed, as sequenced in a study of siplizumab effects on memory and regulatory T cells (dated by TCRdb to about 2019). Libraries were constructed by the immunoSEQ multiplex PCR assay. The table was pulled from immuneACCESS by TCRdb, which kept in-frame rearrangements only. Such tables lose some clones; where checked, under half of the loss comes from unresolved V genes, and the rest has no known cause. Within this sample are more than 85,000 clones, with 90% to 95% of them counted one time only. The top ten constitute roughly 1.1% of the sample. Sequencing was done on a sample of CD4+ T cells sorted from blood. The origin of the receptors is a human donor in good health.

V usage is TRBV4-2 and J usage is TRBJ2-3; the match to TRBD2 covers 9 bases. V lost 1 base and J lost 5; bases outside the gene matches: 7. The CDR3 sequence is 16 residues long. The germline gives CDR1 LGHNA, CDR2 YNFKEQ. The CDR3 DNA reads TGTGCCAGCAGCCAAGGATGGCGGGAGGGCCAAGATACGCAGTATTTT. This codes for CASSQGWREGQDTQYF.

V usage is TRBV6-5 and J usage is TRBJ2-1; D is unclear. The CDR3 totals 11 residues. Trimming removed 4 bases at V and 10 bases at J, with 8 bases between. CDR1 is MNHEY, CDR2 SVGAGI, per germline. Here the CDR3 DNA reads TGTGCCAGCAGTTCCTATTTAGAGCAGTTCTTC. Encoded protein: CASSSYLEQFF.

The V gene is TRBV6-1, the J gene TRBJ2-1; 10 nucleotides align to TRBD2. After removal of 5 bases from V and 8 bases from J, the junction contained 6 bases not matched to a gene. Germline lookup yields CDR1 MNHNS and CDR2 SASEGT. This CDR3 has 14 residues. The CDR3 is CASSPSGRMDEQFF. The CDR3 DNA sequence: TGTGCCAGCAGTCCTAGCGGGAGAATGGATGAGCAGTTCTTC.

On this clone itself: This sample also contains other DNA sequences that code for the same CDR3. This rearrangement joins TRBV5-1 to TRBJ2-1; no definite D call. This CDR3 is built from 14 residues. With 4 bases removed from V and 2 bases from J, the gap between germline ends came to 10 bases. Germline V lookup: CDR1 SGHRS, CDR2 YFSETQ. In DNA, the CDR3 is TGCGCCAGCAGCCTCGGTGAGACCTACAATGAGCAGTTCTTC. Translated: CASSLGETYNEQFF.

The CDR3, as DNA: TGTGCCACCCGTCAGGGGAGGGGATCTCAGCCCCAGCATTTT. This codes for CATRQGRGSQPQHF. The V and J genes are TRBV19 and TRBJ1-5; tentative D call: TRBD1 (6 bases). The CDR3 has 14 residues. Trimming cost V 10 bases and J 6 bases, with 19 bases left between them. Germline CDR1 LNHDA, CDR2 SQIVND (reference sequence). The whole variable domain, filled in from reference TRBV19 and TRBJ1-5, reads DGGITQSPKYLFRKEGQNVTLSCEQNLNHDAMYWYRQDPGQGLRLIYYSQIVNDFQKGDIAEGYSVSREKKESFPLTVTSAQKNPTAFYLCATRQGRGSQPQHFGDGTRLSIL.

This clone came up a few times. This chain uses TRBV30 with TRBJ1-1, with D possibly TRBD1 on 6 matching bases. V was trimmed by 4 bases and J by 5 bases, leaving 14 bases between them. From germline, CDR1 is GTSNPN and CDR2 SVGIG (reference sequence). The CDR3 contains 13 residues. As DNA, the CDR3 is TGTGCCTGGAAGGGCAGGAGGGGGACTGAAGCTTTCTTT. Its protein product is CAWKGRRGTEAFF.

The chain joins TRBV28 to TRBJ1-2; D gene ambiguous. The CDR3 has 18 residues. The V and J ends lost 2 bases and 3 bases respectively, with 22 bases between them. Germline loops: CDR1 MDHEN, CDR2 SYDVKM. The CDR3 reads CASSLPNPLDGADYGYTF. In DNA form, the CDR3 reads TGTGCCAGCAGTTTACCAAACCCTTTGGACGGTGCGGACTATGGCTACACCTTC.

This clone has just one count. This chain links TRBV18 with TRBJ2-2; no clear D gene. The CDR3 loop spans 14 amino acids. Trimming took 5 bases from V and 6 from J, leaving 13 bases between them. CDR1 and CDR2 (germline): KGHSH, LQKENI. CDR3 coding DNA: TGTGCCAGCTCAGAGAAGGGAATCGCCGGGGAGCTGTTTTTT. Protein sequence: CASSEKGIAGELFF.

This clone was seen just once. CDR3 DNA: TGTGCCAGCAGCACGGACACGTTTAATGAAAAACTGTTTTTT. Amino acid sequence: CASSTDTFNEKLFF. The chain recombines TRBV11-2 with TRBJ1-4, with D perhaps TRBD1 (5 bases). The CDR3 contains 14 residues. The V end was cut by 5 bases, the J end by 4 bases, with 11 bases between. Germline-derived CDR1 and CDR2 are SGHAT and FQNNGV.

The J gene is TRBJ2-7, the V gene TRBV7-2; 8 nucleotides agree with TRBD1. This CDR3 region has 14 residues. V lost 6 bases and J lost 5; bases outside the gene matches: 9. Germline V lookup: CDR1 SGHTA, CDR2 FQGNSA. CDR3: CASREGQGRNEQYF. The CDR3 region has the DNA TGTGCCAGCAGGGAAGGACAGGGCAGGAACGAGCAGTACTTC.